The 21 T cell receptor beta chains presented below share a single source sample, sequenced in a study of T cell repertoires in cytomegalovirus infection. No antigens are known for them. TCRdb called the reads again in MiXCR, with one record for every CDR3 protein. Here the sample spans almost 90,000 distinct CDR3 sequences, 29% being singletons. The sample was CD8+ T cells from cultured PBMCs, taken from culture after CMV antigen stimulation. These receptors were collected from a human donor in good health (CMV status not recorded). Some clones in this sample may be carry-over from other donors' samples.

The chain employs TRBV9 and TRBJ2-7; the match to TRBD2 covers 14 bases. Per germline, CDR1 SGDLS and CDR2 YYNGEE. Trimming cost V 3 bases and J 4 bases; bases outside gene matches: 3. CDR3 length: 15 amino acids. The CDR3 DNA reads TGTGCCAGCAGCGCAGGGACTAGCGGGGGATACGAGCAGTACTTC. Residues: CASSAGTSGGYEQYF.

The chain links TRBV4-2 to TRBJ1-3; unclear D gene. Germline CDR1 LGHNA, CDR2 YNFKEQ. The CDR3 extends over 13 amino acids. V dropped 0 bases and J dropped 6 bases, with 6 bases sitting between them. This CDR3 reads CASSQDQENTIYF. The DNA for the CDR3 is TGTGCCAGCAGCCAAGATCAGGAAAACACCATATATTTT.

This clonotype was found many times. V is TRBV7-9 and J is TRBJ1-5, with 8 bases matching TRBD1. Germline V CDR1 and CDR2: SEHNR, FQNEAQ (reference sequence). J gave up 2 bases and V 5 bases, and 5 bases lay outside the gene matches. This CDR3 has 15 residues. The CDR3 here is CASSPPGQGNQPQHF. The CDR3 region has the DNA TGTGCCAGCAGCCCTCCGGGACAGGGCAATCAGCCCCAGCATTTT.

The table lists this clonotype with a few counts. This sequence joins TRBV27 and TRBJ2-7; D may match TRBD1 or TRBD2 (5 bases each). Germline lookup yields CDR1 MNHEY and CDR2 SMNVEV (reference sequence). V lost 7 bases to trimming and J lost 1 base, with 23 bases between them. The CDR3 has 17 amino acids. The DNA for the CDR3 is TGTGCCAGCACCACGGGACGAGGAAGCAAACCTTCCTACGAGCAGTACTTC. Translating it yields CASTTGRGSKPSYEQYF.

This chain joins TRBV29-1 and TRBJ1-2, with 8 bases matching TRBD1. The V gene end was trimmed by 4 bases and the J gene end by 3 bases; junction bases not matched to a gene: 1. Germline CDR1 SQVTM, CDR2 ANQGSEA. The CDR3 runs 12 residues. CDR3 coding DNA: TGCAGCGTTGCAGGGGGCGACTATGGCTACACCTTC. This encodes CSVAGGDYGYTF.

V is TRBV2 and J is TRBJ2-7; D unresolved. The CDR3 contains 14 residues. V was trimmed by 1 base and J by 3 bases, leaving 10 bases between them. Germline V gives CDR1 SNHLY, CDR2 FYNNEI. CDR3 sequence reads: CASSEEGYHYEQYF. Written as DNA, the CDR3 is TGTGCCAGCAGTGAAGAAGGGTACCACTACGAGCAGTACTTC.

V usage is TRBV27 and J usage is TRBJ2-7; D might be TRBD1 or TRBD2, each matching 7 bases. Trimming cost V 1 base and J 2 bases, with 12 bases left between them. The CDR3 has 15 residues. Looked up from germline, CDR1 is MNHEY and CDR2 is SMNVEV (reference sequence). The CDR3: CASSLYGGTAYEQYF. The CDR3 DNA is TGTGCCAGCAGTTTATACGGGGGGACAGCCTACGAGCAGTACTTC.

In its sample, this clonotype was seen a few times. DNA of the CDR3: TGTGCCAGCGATCCCATGGGGGGACACTATGGCTACACCTTC. Amino acid sequence: CASDPMGGHYGYTF. This chain connects TRBV6-1 to TRBJ1-2, with D tentatively TRBD1 (5 bases). The length of the CDR3 is 14 residues. Between the trimmed V and J ends, which lost 8 bases and 3 bases, there was a span of 16 bases. CDR1 and CDR2 (germline): MNHNS, SASEGT.

The V gene is TRBV5-4, the J gene TRBJ2-1; no clear D gene. V shed 3 bases and J shed 0 bases, with 16 bases lying between them. The CDR3 loop spans 17 amino acids. From germline, CDR1 is SGHNT and CDR2 YYREEE (reference sequence). CDR3 in amino acids: CASSSDLFSSSYNEQFF. Here the CDR3 DNA reads TGTGCCAGCAGCTCCGACCTATTTAGTAGCTCCTACAATGAGCAGTTCTTC.

The chain joins TRBV24-1 to TRBJ1-1; D unclear. V was shortened by 5 bases and J by 1 base, with 7 bases between the two germline ends. This CDR3 spans 13 amino acids. Germline assignment: CDR1 KGHDR and CDR2 SFDVKD. CDR3 protein: CATSVAGNTEAFF. As DNA, the CDR3 is TGTGCCACCAGTGTGGCAGGGAACACTGAAGCTTTCTTT.

The rearrangement joins TRBV10-3 to TRBJ1-5; 7 bases align to TRBD1. Trimming cost V 8 bases and J 3 bases; bases outside gene matches: 4. The CDR3 runs 13 residues. Looked up from germline, CDR1 is ENHRY and CDR2 is SYGVKD. CDR3 residues: CAIRGQFNQPQHF. CDR3 nucleotides: TGTGCCATCCGGGGACAGTTCAATCAGCCCCAGCATTTT.

A word on this clonotype: A much larger clone sits a single nucleotide away, making a read error possible. Without the conserved terminal phenylalanine or tryptophan, this CDR3 likely stems from a read error. This rearrangement joins TRBV11-3 to TRBJ1-1, with D maybe TRBD1 (6 bases). The ends were cut back, 5 bases at V and 5 bases at J, with 15 bases in the middle. Germline CDR1 and CDR2: SGHNT and YENEEA. The CDR3 sequence is 14 residues long. The CDR3 spells CASSDPGGKTEAFL. As DNA, the CDR3 is TGTGCCAGCAGCGATCCGGGGGGCAAGACTGAAGCTTTCTTA.

This clonotype was found a few times. This chain links TRBV28 with TRBJ1-5; tentatively, D is TRBD1 (5 bases). Between the trimmed V and J ends, which lost 5 bases and 5 bases, there was a span of 22 bases. CDR1 is MDHEN and CDR2 is SYDVKM in the germline V gene. The CDR3 sequence is 17 residues long. For the CDR3, the DNA is TGTGCCAGCAGTCCAATCGGCGGGACTGTGGGGGATCAGCCCCAGCATTTT. This sequence encodes CASSPIGGTVGDQPQHF.

J is TRBJ2-2 and V is TRBV27; no definite D call. The CDR3 is 15 amino acids. Between the trimmed V and J ends, which lost 6 bases and 2 bases, there was a span of 13 bases. Germline CDR1 MNHEY, CDR2 SMNVEV (reference sequence). In DNA form, the CDR3 reads TGTGCCAGCAGCCTGCGCCTACTTAACACCGGGGAGCTGTTTTTT. Residues: CASSLRLLNTGELFF.

The table lists this clonotype with a few counts. V usage is TRBV7-2 and J usage is TRBJ2-5; TRBD2 aligns across 8 bases. Trimming took 5 bases from V and 2 from J; bases not matched to a gene: 7. This CDR3 comprises 15 residues. Germline CDR1 reads SGHTA; CDR2 reads FQGNSA. CDR3 in DNA: TGTGCCAGCAGCCACTCGGGACTAGAGCAAGAGACCCAGTACTTC. Residues: CASSHSGLEQETQYF.

This clonotype was counted a few times. This chain links TRBV3-1 with TRBJ2-7, with a weak D call TRBD2 (7 bases). CDR1 and CDR2 (germline): LGHDT, YNNKEL (reference sequence). The V end was cut by 2 bases, the J end by 5 bases, with 16 bases between. The CDR3 has 15 residues. DNA for the CDR3: TGTGCCAGCAGCCAACTCCGAGGGGGGGTCCACGAGCAGTACTTC. Protein: CASSQLRGGVHEQYF.

This clonotype appeared many times. The J gene is TRBJ2-1, the V gene TRBV28, with unresolved D. Germline lookup yields CDR1 MDHEN and CDR2 SYDVKM. V lost 3 bases and J 10 bases, leaving 7 bases between the germline ends. The CDR3 consists of 11 residues. The CDR3 nucleotides read TGTGCCAGCAGTTTCTATGGAGAGCAGTTCTTC. Translating it yields CASSFYGEQFF.

This clonotype was seen ten or more times. The chain uses TRBV18 and TRBJ2-7, with D possibly matching TRBD2 (5 bases). Germline V gene lookup returns CDR1 KGHSH and CDR2 LQKENI. The CDR3 loop spans 12 amino acids. Trimming removed 1 base from V and 9 bases from J, with 10 bases in between. This CDR3 is CASSPLRGLQYF. CDR3 nucleotide sequence: TGTGCCAGCTCACCACTCCGGGGTCTGCAGTACTTC.

This chain links TRBV11-2 with TRBJ2-1; 7 nucleotides line up with TRBD2. CDR3 length: 15 residues. Germline CDR1 SGHAT, CDR2 FQNNGV. The trim removed 2 bases at V and 4 bases at J, leaving 5 bases unmatched. In DNA, the CDR3 is TGTGCCAGCAGCTTACGCGGGGGAGTTTACAATGAGCAGTTCTTC. It yields the protein CASSLRGGVYNEQFF.

This clonotype has ten or more counts. This chain uses TRBV12-3 or TRBV12-4 with TRBJ2-2; 8 bases fit TRBD1. This CDR3 region has 14 residues. The trim removed 5 bases at V and 9 bases at J, leaving 8 bases unmatched. CDR3 nucleotides: TGTGCCAGCAGTCCTGGACAGGGAGATCGGGAGCTGTTTTTT. Its translation is CASSPGQGDRELFF.

This clonotype was detected a few times. This sequence joins TRBV5-1 and TRBJ1-4; maybe TRBD1 (5 bases). Germline V lookup: CDR1 SGHRS, CDR2 YFSETQ. This CDR3 region has 15 residues. The germline V and J ends were trimmed by 0 bases and 4 bases, with 10 bases remaining between them. The DNA for the CDR3 is TGCGCCAGCAGCTTGGGGTCAGGGCTTAATGAAAAACTGTTTTTT. As protein: CASSLGSGLNEKLFF.